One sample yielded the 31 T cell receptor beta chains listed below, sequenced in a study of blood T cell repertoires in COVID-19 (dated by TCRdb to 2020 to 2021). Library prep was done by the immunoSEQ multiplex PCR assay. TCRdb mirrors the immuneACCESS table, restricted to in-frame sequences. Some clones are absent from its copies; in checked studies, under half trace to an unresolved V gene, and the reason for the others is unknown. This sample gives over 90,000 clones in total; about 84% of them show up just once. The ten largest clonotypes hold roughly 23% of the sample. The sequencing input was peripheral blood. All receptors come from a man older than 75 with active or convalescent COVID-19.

In DNA form, the CDR3 reads TGTGCCAGCAGACCTGGACAGAACTATGGCTACACCTTC. It translates to CASRPGQNYGYTF. The J gene is TRBJ1-2, the V gene TRBV2; D is possibly TRBD1 (6 bases). CDR3 length: 13 amino acids. Germline CDR1 SNHLY, CDR2 FYNNEI. V was trimmed by 6 bases and J by 2 bases, leaving 10 bases between them. The full variable domain, with the rest looked up from reference TRBV2 and TRBJ1-2, is EPEVTQTPSHQVTQMGQEVILRCVPISNHLYFYWYRQILGQKVEFLVSFYNNEISEKSEIFDDQFSVERPDGSNFTLKIRSTKLEDSAMYFCASRPGQNYGYTFGSGTRLTVV.

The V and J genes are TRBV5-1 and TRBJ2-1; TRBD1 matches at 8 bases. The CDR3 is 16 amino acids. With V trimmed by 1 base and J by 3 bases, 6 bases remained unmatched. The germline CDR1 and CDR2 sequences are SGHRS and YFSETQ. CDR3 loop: CASSLSTGVGYNEQFF. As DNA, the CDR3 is TGCGCCAGCAGCTTGTCGACAGGGGTCGGCTACAATGAGCAGTTCTTC.

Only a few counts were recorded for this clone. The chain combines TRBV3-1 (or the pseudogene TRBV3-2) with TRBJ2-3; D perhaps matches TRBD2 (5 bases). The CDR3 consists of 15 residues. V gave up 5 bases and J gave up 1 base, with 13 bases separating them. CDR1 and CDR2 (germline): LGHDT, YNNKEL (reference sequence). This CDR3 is CASSARGPRTDTQYF. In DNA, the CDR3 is TGTGCCAGCAGCGCCCGGGGTCCCCGCACAGATACGCAGTATTTT.

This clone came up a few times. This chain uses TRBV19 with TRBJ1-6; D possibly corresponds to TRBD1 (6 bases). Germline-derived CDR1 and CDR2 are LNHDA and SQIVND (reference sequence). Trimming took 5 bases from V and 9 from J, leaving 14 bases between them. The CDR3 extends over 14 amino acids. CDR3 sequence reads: CASSPQGSPSPLHF. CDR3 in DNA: TGTGCCAGTAGTCCGCAGGGGTCCCCTTCACCCCTCCACTTT. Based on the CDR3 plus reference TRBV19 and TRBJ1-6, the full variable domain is DGGITQSPKYLFRKEGQNVTLSCEQNLNHDAMYWYRQDPGQGLRLIYYSQIVNDFQKGDIAEGYSVSREKKESFPLTVTSAQKNPTAFYLCASSPQGSPSPLHFGNGTRLTVT.

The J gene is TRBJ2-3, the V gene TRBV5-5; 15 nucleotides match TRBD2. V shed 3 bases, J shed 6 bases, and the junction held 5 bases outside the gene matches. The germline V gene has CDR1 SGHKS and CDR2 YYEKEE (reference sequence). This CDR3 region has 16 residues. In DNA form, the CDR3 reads TGTGCCAGCAGCTCCGGACTAGCGGGGGGGCGCGATACGCAGTATTTT. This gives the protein CASSSGLAGGRDTQYF.

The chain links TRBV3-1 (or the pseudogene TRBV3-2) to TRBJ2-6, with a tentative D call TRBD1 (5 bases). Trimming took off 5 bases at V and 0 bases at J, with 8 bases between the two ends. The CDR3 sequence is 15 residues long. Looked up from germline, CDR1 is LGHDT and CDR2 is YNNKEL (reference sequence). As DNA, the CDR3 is TGTGCCAGCAGCGAAACAGGCTCTGGGGCCAACGTCCTGACTTTC. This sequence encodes CASSETGSGANVLTF.

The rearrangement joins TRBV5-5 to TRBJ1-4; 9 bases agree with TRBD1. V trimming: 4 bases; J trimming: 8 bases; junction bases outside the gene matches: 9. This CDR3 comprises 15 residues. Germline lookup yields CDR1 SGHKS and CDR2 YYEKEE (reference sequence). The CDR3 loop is CASSAATGGDEKLFF. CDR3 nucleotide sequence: TGTGCCAGCAGCGCGGCTACAGGGGGCGACGAAAAACTGTTTTTT.

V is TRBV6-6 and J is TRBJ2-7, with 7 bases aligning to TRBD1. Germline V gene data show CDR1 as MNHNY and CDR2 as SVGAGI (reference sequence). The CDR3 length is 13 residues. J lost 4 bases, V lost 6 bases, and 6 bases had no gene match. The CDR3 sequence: CASRWDSLYEQYF. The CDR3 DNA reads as TGTGCCAGCAGATGGGACAGTTTATACGAGCAGTACTTC.

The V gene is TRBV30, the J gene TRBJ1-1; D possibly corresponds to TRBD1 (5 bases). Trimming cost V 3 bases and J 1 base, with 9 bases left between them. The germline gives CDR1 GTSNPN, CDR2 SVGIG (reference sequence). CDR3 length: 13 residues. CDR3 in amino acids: CAWRATGNTEAFF. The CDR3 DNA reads TGTGCCTGGAGAGCTACAGGGAACACTGAAGCTTTCTTT.

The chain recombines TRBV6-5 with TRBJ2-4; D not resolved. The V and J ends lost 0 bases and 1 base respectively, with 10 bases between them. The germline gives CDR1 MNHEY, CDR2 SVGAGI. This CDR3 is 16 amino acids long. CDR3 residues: CASSYSRDSAKNIQYF. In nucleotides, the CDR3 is TGTGCCAGCAGTTACTCTAGAGATAGTGCCAAAAACATTCAGTACTTC.

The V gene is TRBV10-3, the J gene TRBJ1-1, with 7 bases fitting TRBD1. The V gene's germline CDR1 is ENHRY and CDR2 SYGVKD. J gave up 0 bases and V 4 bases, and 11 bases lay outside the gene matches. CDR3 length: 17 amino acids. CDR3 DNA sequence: TGTGCCATCAGTGGGGGTCAGGGGGTTGGGGTGAACACTGAAGCTTTCTTT. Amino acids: CAISGGQGVGVNTEAFF.

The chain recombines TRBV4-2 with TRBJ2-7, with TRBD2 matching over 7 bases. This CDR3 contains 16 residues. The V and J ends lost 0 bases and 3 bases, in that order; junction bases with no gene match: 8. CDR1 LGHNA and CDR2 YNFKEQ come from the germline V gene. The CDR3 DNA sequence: TGTGCCAGCAGCCAAGATACGGGGGGACGGGTCTACGAGCAGTACTTC. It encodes CASSQDTGGRVYEQYF.

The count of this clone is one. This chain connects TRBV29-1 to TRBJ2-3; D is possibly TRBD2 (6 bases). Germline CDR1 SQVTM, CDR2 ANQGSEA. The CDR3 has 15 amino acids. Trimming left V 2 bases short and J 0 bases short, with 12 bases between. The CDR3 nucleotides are TGCAGCGTTGAACAGCGGGCCACTAGCACAGATACGCAGTATTTT. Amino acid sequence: CSVEQRATSTDTQYF.

The CDR3 region has the DNA TGTGCCAGCAGTTACCGACCCCGTGAGGAAGGCCAGTATTTT. As protein: CASSYRPREEGQYF. The chain joins TRBV6-5 to TRBJ2-3, with D unclear. The CDR3 consists of 14 residues. Trimming shortened V by 2 bases and J by 12 bases, and 18 bases separated the two germline ends. Germline V lookup: CDR1 MNHEY, CDR2 SVGAGI.

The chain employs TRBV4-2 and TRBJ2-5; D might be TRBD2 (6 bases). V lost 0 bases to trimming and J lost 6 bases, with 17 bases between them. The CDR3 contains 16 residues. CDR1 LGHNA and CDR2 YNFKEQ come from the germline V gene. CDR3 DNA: TGTGCCAGCAGCCAAGATCTTGGAGGGGCCCCCAAGACCCAGTACTTC. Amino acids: CASSQDLGGAPKTQYF.

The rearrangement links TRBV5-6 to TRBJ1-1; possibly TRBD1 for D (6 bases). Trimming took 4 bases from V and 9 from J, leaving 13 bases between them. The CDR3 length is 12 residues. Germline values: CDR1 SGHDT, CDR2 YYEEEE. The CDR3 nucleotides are TGTGCCAGCAGCCCTGACAGGCTCCAAGCTTTCTTT. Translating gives CASSPDRLQAFF.

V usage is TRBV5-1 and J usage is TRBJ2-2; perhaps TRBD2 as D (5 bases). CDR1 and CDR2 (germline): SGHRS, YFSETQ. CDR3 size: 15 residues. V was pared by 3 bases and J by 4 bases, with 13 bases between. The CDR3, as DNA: TGCGCCAGCAGCTCGGGAATGGGAGCCACCGGGGAGCTGTTTTTT. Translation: CASSSGMGATGELFF.

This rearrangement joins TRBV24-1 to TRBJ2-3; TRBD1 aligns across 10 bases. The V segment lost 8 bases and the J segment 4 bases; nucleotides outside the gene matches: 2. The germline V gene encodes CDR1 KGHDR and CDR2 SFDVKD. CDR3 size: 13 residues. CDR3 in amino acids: CATKGQGADTQYF. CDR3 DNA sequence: TGTGCCACCAAAGGACAGGGGGCAGATACGCAGTATTTT.

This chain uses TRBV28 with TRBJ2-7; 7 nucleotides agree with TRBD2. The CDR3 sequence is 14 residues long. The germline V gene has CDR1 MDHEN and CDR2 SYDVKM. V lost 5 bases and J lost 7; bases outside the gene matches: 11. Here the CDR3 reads CASSGRDGLREQYF. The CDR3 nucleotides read TGTGCCAGCAGTGGGAGGGACGGATTACGAGAGCAGTACTTC.

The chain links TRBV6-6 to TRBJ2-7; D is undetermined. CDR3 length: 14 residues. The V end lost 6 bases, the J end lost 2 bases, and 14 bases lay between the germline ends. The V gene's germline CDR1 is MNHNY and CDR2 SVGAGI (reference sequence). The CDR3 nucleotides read TGTGCCAGCAGGCTGCAGATGCCCGCCTACGAGCAGTACTTC. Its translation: CASRLQMPAYEQYF.

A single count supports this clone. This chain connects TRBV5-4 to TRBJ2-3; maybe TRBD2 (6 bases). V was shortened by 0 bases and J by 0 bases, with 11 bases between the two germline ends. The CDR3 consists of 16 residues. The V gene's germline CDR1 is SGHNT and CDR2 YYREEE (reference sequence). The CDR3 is CASSLDGDSSTDTQYF. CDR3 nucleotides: TGTGCCAGCAGCTTGGACGGGGACTCAAGCACAGATACGCAGTATTTT.

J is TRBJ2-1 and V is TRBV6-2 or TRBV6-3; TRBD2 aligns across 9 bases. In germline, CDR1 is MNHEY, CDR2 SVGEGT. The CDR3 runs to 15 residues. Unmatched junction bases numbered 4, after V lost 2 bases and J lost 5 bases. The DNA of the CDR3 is TGTGCCAGCAGTTACCGACTAGCGGTTAACAATGAGCAGTTCTTC. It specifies CASSYRLAVNNEQFF.

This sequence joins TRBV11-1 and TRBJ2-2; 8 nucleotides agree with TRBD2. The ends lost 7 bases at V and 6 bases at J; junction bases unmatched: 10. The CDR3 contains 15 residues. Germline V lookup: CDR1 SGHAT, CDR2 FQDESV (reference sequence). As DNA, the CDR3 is TGTGCCAGCACCCCCGGGGGGGTTGGTCCCGGGGAGCTGTTTTTT. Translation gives CASTPGGVGPGELFF.

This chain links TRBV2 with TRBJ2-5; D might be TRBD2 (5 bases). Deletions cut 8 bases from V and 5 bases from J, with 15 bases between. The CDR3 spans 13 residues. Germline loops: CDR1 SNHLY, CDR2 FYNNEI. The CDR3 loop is CASLLGAWETQYF. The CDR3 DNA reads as TGTGCCAGCCTACTGGGAGCCTGGGAGACCCAGTACTTC.

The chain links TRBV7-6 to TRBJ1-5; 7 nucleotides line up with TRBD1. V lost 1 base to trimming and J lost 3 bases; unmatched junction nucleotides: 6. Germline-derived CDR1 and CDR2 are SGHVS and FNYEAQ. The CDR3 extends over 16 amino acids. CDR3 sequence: CASSLVRGSNNQPQHF. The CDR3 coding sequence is TGTGCCAGCAGCTTAGTCAGGGGGTCTAACAATCAGCCCCAGCATTTT.

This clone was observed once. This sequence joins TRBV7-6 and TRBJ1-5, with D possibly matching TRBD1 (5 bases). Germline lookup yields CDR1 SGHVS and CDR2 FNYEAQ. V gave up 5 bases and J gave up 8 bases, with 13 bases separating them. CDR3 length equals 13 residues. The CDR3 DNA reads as TGTGCCAGCAGCCTAACCAGGGAAAAGCCCCAGCATTTT. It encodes CASSLTREKPQHF.

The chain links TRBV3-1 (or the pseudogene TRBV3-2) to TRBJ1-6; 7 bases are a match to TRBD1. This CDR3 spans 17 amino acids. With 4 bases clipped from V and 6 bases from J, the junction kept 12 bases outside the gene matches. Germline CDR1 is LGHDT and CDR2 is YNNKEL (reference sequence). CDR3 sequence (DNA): TGTGCCAGCAGCCCCTGGGGGACAGACGTTATTAATTCACCCCTCCACTTT. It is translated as CASSPWGTDVINSPLHF.

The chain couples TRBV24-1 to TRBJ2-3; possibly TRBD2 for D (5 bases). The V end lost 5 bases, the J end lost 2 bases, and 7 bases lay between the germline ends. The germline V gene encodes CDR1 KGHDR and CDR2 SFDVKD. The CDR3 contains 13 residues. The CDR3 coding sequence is TGTGCCACCAGTGGGAGGAACACAGATACGCAGTATTTT. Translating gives CATSGRNTDTQYF.

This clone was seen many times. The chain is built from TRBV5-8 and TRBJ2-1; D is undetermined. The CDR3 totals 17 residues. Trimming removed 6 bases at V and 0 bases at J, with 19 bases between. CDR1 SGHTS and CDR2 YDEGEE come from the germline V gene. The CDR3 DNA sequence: TGTGCCAGCAATTTGGCCGGGTCCGAACGCTCCTACAATGAGCAGTTCTTC. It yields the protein CASNLAGSERSYNEQFF. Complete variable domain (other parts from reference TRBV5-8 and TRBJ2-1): EAGVTQSPTHLIKTRGQQATLRCSPISGHTSVYWYQQALGLGLQFLLWYDEGEERNRGNFPPRFSGRQFPNYSSELNVNALELEDSALYLCASNLAGSERSYNEQFFGPGTRLTVL.

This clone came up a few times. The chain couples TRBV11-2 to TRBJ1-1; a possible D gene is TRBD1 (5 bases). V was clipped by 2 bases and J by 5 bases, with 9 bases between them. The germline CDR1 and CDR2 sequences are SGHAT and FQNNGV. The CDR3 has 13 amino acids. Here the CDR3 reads CASSLWEGTEAFF. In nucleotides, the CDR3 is TGTGCCAGCAGCTTATGGGAGGGGACTGAAGCTTTCTTT.

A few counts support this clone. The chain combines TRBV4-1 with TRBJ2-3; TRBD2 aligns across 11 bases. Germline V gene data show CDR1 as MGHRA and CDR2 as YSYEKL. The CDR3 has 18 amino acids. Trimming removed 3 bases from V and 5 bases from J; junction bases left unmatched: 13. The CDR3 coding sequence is TGCGCCAGCAGCCACGTCCCGGGACTAGCGGTGGCGGAAGATACGCAGTATTTT. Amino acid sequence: CASSHVPGLAVAEDTQYF.